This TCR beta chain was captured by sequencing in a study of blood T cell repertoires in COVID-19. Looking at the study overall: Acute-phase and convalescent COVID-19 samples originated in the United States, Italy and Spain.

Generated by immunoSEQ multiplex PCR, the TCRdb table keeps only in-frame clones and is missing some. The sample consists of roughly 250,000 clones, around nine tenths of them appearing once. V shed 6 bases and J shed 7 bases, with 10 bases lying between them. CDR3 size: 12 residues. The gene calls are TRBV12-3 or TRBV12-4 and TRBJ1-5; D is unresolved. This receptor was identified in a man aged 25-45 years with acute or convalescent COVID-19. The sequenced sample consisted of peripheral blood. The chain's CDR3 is CASSIERQPQHF. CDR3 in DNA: TGTGCCAGCAGCATAGAGAGGCAGCCCCAGCATTTT.